Detailed here is one T cell receptor beta chain. Its cognate antigen is unknown. This sample is part of a study of CD8+ T cells in alopecia areata. General study results and limits: Expanded CD8+ clones among the top 100, and scalp clonality, were significantly decreased by tofacitinib. Under tofacitinib, numerous expanded lesional clonotypes remained detectable in scalp and blood. Sequencing of scalp samples also captures resident alphabeta T cells of normal skin. Elevated clonality characterized lesional scalp relative to normal scalp, particularly in alopecia totalis/universalis.

As to treatment: oral pan-JAK inhibitor, 5-10 mg twice daily. J gave up 5 bases and V 8 bases, and 4 bases lay outside the gene matches. CDR3 length: 12 residues. Germline values: CDR1 MDHEN, CDR2 SYDVKM. In each case, RNA was isolated and then reverse transcribed into cDNA as the sequencing template. This table comes from immunoSEQ multiplex PCR, and its TCRdb copy is limited to in-frame clones, with some not included. The table records around 290,000 clones, nearly 60% of them present only once. The material sequenced was CD4+ T cells sorted from blood, taken at week 24, from a patient treated with tofacitinib. This clonotype was sampled from a human donor with alopecia areata. V gene TRBV28 combines with J gene TRBJ1-2; 8 positions match TRBD1. The DNA of the CDR3 is TGTGCCAGCTTTACAGGGGGATATGGCTACACCTTC. It yields the protein CASFTGGYGYTF.